This T cell receptor beta chain was sequenced in a study of blood T cell repertoires in COVID-19. Study overall: There were acute and convalescent COVID-19 samples, and they came from the United States, Italy and Spain.

Profiled with immunoSEQ multiplex PCR; TCRdb holds only in-frame clones, not every one. The repertoire includes under 200,000 clones, around 80% of them detected once, and about 8% sits in the top ten. The study recruited people aged 18 to 89 years across roughly 23 US areas. Sequenced input: PBMCs or T cells enriched from blood (not recorded which). The clonotype was recovered from a woman aged 50 to 65 who had recovered from COVID-19.

CDR3 DNA: TGTGCCAGCGTCCGTCGGCGGAGCTCTGGGGCCAACGTCCTGACTTTC. Residues: CASVRRRSSGANVLTF. V gene TRBV28 combines with J gene TRBJ2-6; D is ambiguous. Trimming pared 8 bases from V and 0 bases from J, leaving 14 bases between. CDR1 and CDR2 (germline): MDHEN, SYDVKM. The CDR3 is made up of 16 amino acids.